A single sample is the source of the 23 T cell receptor beta chains below, sequenced in a study of CD8 T cells in ankylosing spondylitis. Whole-study results and caveats: Among TCR beta sequences, a motif of eight or nine highly homologous variants appeared characteristic of ankylosing spondylitis blood.

TCRdb itself ran the 5' RACE reads through MiXCR, one entry per CDR3 protein. There are some 450,000 distinct CDR3 sequences in the sample; over 15% occur only once, and over 0.9% lies in the top ten. These TCRs are of unknown antigen specificity. The specimen sequenced was blood, either unsorted or a sorted T cell fraction (not recorded which). Source of these receptors: a male donor with ankylosing spondylitis.

This clonotype was counted between two and nine times. The rearrangement joins TRBV6-4 to TRBJ1-6; D gene ambiguous. Germline CDR1 and CDR2: MRHNA and SNTAGT. The CDR3 sequence is 15 residues long. V lost 3 bases and J 0 bases, leaving 6 bases between the germline ends. Written as DNA, the CDR3 is TGTGCCAGCAGTGAACGATTCTCCTATAATTCACCCCTCCACTTT. It translates to CASSERFSYNSPLHF.

The genes are TRBV11-1 and TRBJ2-1; D unresolved. This CDR3 spans 11 amino acids. Trimming left V 3 bases short and J 10 bases short, with 7 bases between. Germline CDR1 reads SGHAT; CDR2 reads FQDESV (reference sequence). The DNA for the CDR3 is TGTGCCAGCAGCTTTGAGTTGGAGCAGTTCTTC. Translating gives CASSFELEQFF.

V and J are TRBV12-3 or TRBV12-4 and TRBJ2-2; possibly TRBD1 for D (6 bases). V gave up 7 bases and J gave up 1 base, with 13 bases separating them. CDR3 length equals 15 residues. This CDR3 is CASNQDRKNTGELFF. The CDR3 DNA reads TGTGCCAGCAACCAAGACAGGAAGAACACCGGGGAGCTGTTTTTT.

The J gene is TRBJ2-1, the V gene TRBV12-3 or TRBV12-4, with a weak D call TRBD2 (5 bases). V lost 10 bases and J lost 1, with 26 bases in between. The CDR3 is 18 amino acids. The CDR3 DNA reads as TGTGCCATCAGCCCCTTGTGGGTTGCCGGAGGATCCTACAATGAGCAGTTCTTC. Translating gives CAISPLWVAGGSYNEQFF.

The chain combines TRBV5-1 with TRBJ2-4; D possibly matches TRBD1 or TRBD2 (5 bases each). V was clipped by 3 bases and J by 4 bases, with 14 bases between them. Germline V gives CDR1 SGHRS, CDR2 YFSETQ. The CDR3 spans 15 residues. CDR3 residues: CASSSREGPKNIQYF. As DNA, the CDR3 is TGCGCCAGCAGCTCTCGAGAGGGACCAAAAAACATTCAGTACTTC.

This clonotype was seen repeatedly, ten times or more. The chain uses TRBV5-1 and TRBJ2-6, with 9 bases matching TRBD1. Trimming at V came to 4 bases and at J to 0 bases, leaving 5 bases not matched to a gene. This CDR3 has 17 residues. Per the germline V gene, CDR1 is SGHRS and CDR2 is YFSETQ. CDR3 sequence reads: CASSLGQGISGANVLTF. Here the CDR3 DNA reads TGCGCCAGCAGCCTTGGACAGGGGATCTCTGGGGCCAACGTCCTGACTTTC. Drawing the rest from reference TRBV5-1 and TRBJ2-6, the complete variable domain is KAGVTQTPRYLIKTRGQQVTLSCSPISGHRSVSWYQQTPGQGLQFLFEYFSETQRNKGNFPGRFSGRQFSNSRSEMNVSTLELGDSALYLCASSLGQGISGANVLTFGAGSRLTVL.

This clonotype was seen repeatedly, ten times or more. CDR3 sequence: CASSFFSQGSYEQYF. Written as DNA, the CDR3 is TGTGCCAGCAGTTTTTTCTCACAGGGAAGCTACGAGCAGTACTTC. J is TRBJ2-7 and V is TRBV12-3 or TRBV12-4, with a possible D match to TRBD1 (6 bases). The CDR3 length is 15 residues. The V gene lost 3 bases and the J gene lost 3 bases, with 15 bases spanning the gap.

This chain links TRBV20-1 with TRBJ2-1; 12 bases are shared with TRBD2. The CDR3 extends over 13 amino acids. Per the germline V gene, CDR1 is DFQATT and CDR2 is SNEGSKA (reference sequence). The ends lost 3 bases at V and 8 bases at J; junction bases unmatched: 2. The CDR3 region is CSARTSGSHEQFF. The DNA of the CDR3 is TGCAGTGCTAGGACTAGCGGGAGCCATGAGCAGTTCTTC.

The chain links TRBV2 to TRBJ1-2; tentative D call: TRBD1 (5 bases). With 6 bases removed from V and 2 bases from J, the gap between germline ends came to 13 bases. CDR3 length equals 14 residues. CDR1 SNHLY and CDR2 FYNNEI come from the germline V gene. The CDR3 coding sequence is TGTGCCAGCAGCGGGGCGGGGGGAAACTATGGCTACACCTTC. Its translation: CASSGAGGNYGYTF.

This clonotype was found a few times. The chain combines TRBV5-1 with TRBJ1-2; the match to TRBD1 covers 9 bases. The CDR3 runs to 13 residues. The ends lost 7 bases at V and 2 bases at J; junction bases unmatched: 3. The germline CDR1 and CDR2 sequences are SGHRS and YFSETQ. In DNA, the CDR3 is TGCGCCAGCGGGACAGGGCAGAACTATGGCTACACCTTC. It translates to CASGTGQNYGYTF.

This clonotype was detected only a few times. This chain uses TRBV29-1 with TRBJ1-1; D gene unclear. This CDR3 region has 14 residues. V lost 2 bases and J 0 bases, leaving 10 bases between the germline ends. Germline V CDR1 and CDR2: SQVTM, ANQGSEA. CDR3 region: CSVETARMNTEAFF. The CDR3 DNA reads TGCAGCGTTGAAACGGCCAGAATGAACACTGAAGCTTTCTTT.

The chain couples TRBV6-5 to TRBJ2-7, with D maybe TRBD2 (6 bases). The germline V and J ends were trimmed by 0 bases and 3 bases, with 12 bases remaining between them. Germline V CDR1 and CDR2: MNHEY, SVGAGI. CDR3 size: 15 residues. CDR3 protein: CASSYSPGLNYEQYF. CDR3 nucleotide sequence: TGTGCCAGCAGTTACTCGCCGGGACTTAACTACGAGCAGTACTTC.

This clonotype showed up just a few times. This chain uses TRBV5-1 with TRBJ2-5; 9 bases map to TRBD2. The V gene end was trimmed by 4 bases and the J gene end by 3 bases; junction bases not matched to a gene: 4. The germline V gene encodes CDR1 SGHRS and CDR2 YFSETQ. The CDR3 is made up of 14 amino acids. The CDR3 sequence is CASSQSGRKETQYF. As DNA, the CDR3 is TGCGCCAGCAGCCAAAGCGGGAGGAAAGAGACCCAGTACTTC.

A few counts support this clonotype. The genes are TRBV5-8 and TRBJ1-1; maybe TRBD1 (5 bases). The CDR3 runs 13 residues. V was trimmed by 6 bases and J by 0 bases, leaving 9 bases between them. Germline V CDR1 and CDR2: SGHTS, YDEGEE. CDR3 protein: CASTGSMNTEAFF. CDR3 coding DNA: TGTGCCAGCACAGGGTCAATGAACACTGAAGCTTTCTTT.

This clonotype was seen only a few times. This chain's CDR3 is CSVGSAGSSYEQYF. As DNA, the CDR3 is TGCAGCGTTGGAAGTGCGGGGAGCTCCTACGAGCAGTACTTC. The chain carries TRBV29-1 and TRBJ2-7; D possibly corresponds to TRBD2 (6 bases). Germline lookup yields CDR1 SQVTM and CDR2 ANQGSEA. The CDR3 is 14 amino acids. V was cut by 4 bases and J by 0 bases, with 13 bases left in between.

This chain links TRBV12-3 or TRBV12-4 with TRBJ1-2; 8 nucleotides match TRBD1. V shed 10 bases and J 3 bases; nucleotides not matched to a gene: 22. This CDR3 has 18 residues. As DNA, the CDR3 is TGTGCCATCAGCCCTCAGGGGGCGAAGCCCCACCTCCACTATGGCTACACCTTC. Its protein is CAISPQGAKPHLHYGYTF.

This chain joins TRBV9 and TRBJ2-4; tentative D call: TRBD2 (6 bases). V lost 3 bases and J 4 bases, leaving 11 bases between the germline ends. This CDR3 has 14 residues. The V gene's germline CDR1 is SGDLS and CDR2 YYNGEE. This chain's CDR3 is CASSASGEKNIQYF. The CDR3 region has the DNA TGTGCCAGCAGCGCGTCGGGGGAGAAAAACATTCAGTACTTC.

This rearrangement joins TRBV20-1 to TRBJ2-2, with TRBD2 identical over 11 bases. With 4 bases clipped from V and 10 bases from J, the junction kept 8 bases outside the gene matches. The CDR3 runs to 14 residues. In germline, CDR1 is DFQATT, CDR2 SNEGSKA (reference sequence). As DNA, the CDR3 is TGCAGTGCTAAACGGGGACTAGCGGTCACGGAGCTGTTTTTT. Its protein product is CSAKRGLAVTELFF.

This sequence joins TRBV20-1 and TRBJ2-1; the D gene is possibly TRBD2 (5 bases). Germline assignment: CDR1 DFQATT and CDR2 SNEGSKA (reference sequence). Trimming removed 0 bases at V and 5 bases at J, with 17 bases between. The CDR3 spans 16 residues. CDR3 nucleotides: TGCAGTGCTAGAGATGCCCGACTAACTAGGGACAATGAGCAGTTCTTC. It codes for CSARDARLTRDNEQFF.

This clonotype came up a few times. V is TRBV5-1 and J is TRBJ1-6; possibly TRBD1 for D (5 bases). V was trimmed by 7 bases and J by 3 bases, leaving 11 bases between them. CDR3 length: 14 residues. Looked up from germline, CDR1 is SGHRS and CDR2 is YFSETQ. The CDR3 reads CASQGEGYNSPLHF. CDR3 sequence (DNA): TGCGCCAGCCAAGGGGAAGGCTATAATTCACCCCTCCACTTT.

This chain uses TRBV18 with TRBJ1-2, with a tentative D call TRBD1 (6 bases). Germline values: CDR1 KGHSH, CDR2 LQKENI. The CDR3 sequence is 13 residues long. Trimming removed 3 bases from V and 5 bases from J, with 10 bases in between. CDR3 protein: CASSPGAEYGYTF. The DNA of the CDR3 is TGTGCCAGCTCACCGGGGGCAGAGTATGGCTACACCTTC.

This clonotype was counted ten times or more. The gene calls are TRBV29-1 and TRBJ2-1, with TRBD2 as a possible D gene (6 bases). Germline loops: CDR1 SQVTM, CDR2 ANQGSEA. The V end lost 4 bases, the J end lost 4 bases, and 8 bases lay between the germline ends. The CDR3 totals 12 residues. In DNA, the CDR3 is TGCAGCGTTGGTGGAGGGTACAATGAGCAGTTCTTC. It is translated as CSVGGGYNEQFF.

The table lists this clonotype with a count of one. J is TRBJ1-4 and V is TRBV20-1; unclear D gene. The CDR3 sequence is 15 residues long. The V gene's germline CDR1 is DFQATT and CDR2 SNEGSKA (reference sequence). V lost 2 bases and J lost 8, with 18 bases in between. This CDR3 reads CSARMASLGPEKLFF. CDR3 DNA: TGCAGTGCTAGAATGGCGTCGCTCGGTCCGGAAAAACTGTTTTTT.